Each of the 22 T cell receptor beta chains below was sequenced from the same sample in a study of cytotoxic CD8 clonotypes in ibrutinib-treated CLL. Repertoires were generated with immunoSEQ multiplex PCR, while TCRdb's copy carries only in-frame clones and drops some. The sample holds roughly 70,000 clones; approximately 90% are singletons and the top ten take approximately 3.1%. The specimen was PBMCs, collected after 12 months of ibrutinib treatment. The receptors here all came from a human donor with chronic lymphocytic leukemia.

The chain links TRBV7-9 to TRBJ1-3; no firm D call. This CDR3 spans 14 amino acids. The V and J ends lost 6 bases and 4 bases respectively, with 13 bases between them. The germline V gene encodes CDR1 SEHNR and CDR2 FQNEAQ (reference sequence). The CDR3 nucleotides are TGTGCCAGCAGGGCCTATACGGGGGGAAACACCATATATTTT. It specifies CASRAYTGGNTIYF.

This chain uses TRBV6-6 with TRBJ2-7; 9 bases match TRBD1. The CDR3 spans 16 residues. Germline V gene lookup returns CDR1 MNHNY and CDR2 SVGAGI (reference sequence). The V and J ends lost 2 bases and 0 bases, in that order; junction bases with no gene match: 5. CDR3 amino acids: CASSYLQTGGSYEQYF. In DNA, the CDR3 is TGTGCCAGCAGTTACCTACAGACAGGGGGCTCCTACGAGCAGTACTTC.

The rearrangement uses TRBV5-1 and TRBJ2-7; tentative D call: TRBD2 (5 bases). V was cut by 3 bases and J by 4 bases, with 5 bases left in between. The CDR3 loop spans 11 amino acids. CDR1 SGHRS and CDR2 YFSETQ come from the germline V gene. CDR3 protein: CASSSGYEQYF. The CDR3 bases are TGCGCCAGCAGCTCGGGGTACGAGCAGTACTTC. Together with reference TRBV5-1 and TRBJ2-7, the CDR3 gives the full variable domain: KAGVTQTPRYLIKTRGQQVTLSCSPISGHRSVSWYQQTPGQGLQFLFEYFSETQRNKGNFPGRFSGRQFSNSRSEMNVSTLELGDSALYLCASSSGYEQYFGPGTRLTVT.

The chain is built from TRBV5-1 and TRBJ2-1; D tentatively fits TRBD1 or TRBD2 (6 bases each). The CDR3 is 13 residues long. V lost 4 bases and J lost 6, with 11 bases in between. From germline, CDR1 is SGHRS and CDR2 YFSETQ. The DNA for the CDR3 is TGCGCCAGCAGCCCTCCGGGGGCCAATGAGCAGTTCTTC. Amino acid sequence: CASSPPGANEQFF.

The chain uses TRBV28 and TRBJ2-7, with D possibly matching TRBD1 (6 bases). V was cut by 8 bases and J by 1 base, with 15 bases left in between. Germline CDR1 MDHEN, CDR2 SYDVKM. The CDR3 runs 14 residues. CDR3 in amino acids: CASGYETGSYEQYF. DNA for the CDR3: TGTGCCAGCGGATATGAGACAGGTTCCTACGAGCAGTACTTC. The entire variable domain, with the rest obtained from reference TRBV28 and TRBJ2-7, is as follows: DVKVTQSSRYLVKRTGEKVFLECVQDMDHENMFWYRQDPGLGLRLIYFSYDVKMKEKGDIPEGYSVSREKKERFSLILESASTNQTSMYLCASGYETGSYEQYFGPGTRLTVT.

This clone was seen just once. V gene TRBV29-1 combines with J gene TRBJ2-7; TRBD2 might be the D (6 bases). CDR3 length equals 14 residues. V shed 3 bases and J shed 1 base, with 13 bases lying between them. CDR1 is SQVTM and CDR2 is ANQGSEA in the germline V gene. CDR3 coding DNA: TGCAGCGTTGATCTTCTGCGGGGATCCTACGAGCAGTACTTC. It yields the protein CSVDLLRGSYEQYF.

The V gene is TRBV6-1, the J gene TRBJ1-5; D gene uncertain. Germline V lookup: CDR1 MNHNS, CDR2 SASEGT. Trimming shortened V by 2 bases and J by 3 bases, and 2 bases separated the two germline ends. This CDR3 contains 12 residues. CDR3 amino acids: CASSEINQPQHF. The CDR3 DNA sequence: TGTGCCAGCAGTGAAATCAATCAGCCCCAGCATTTT.

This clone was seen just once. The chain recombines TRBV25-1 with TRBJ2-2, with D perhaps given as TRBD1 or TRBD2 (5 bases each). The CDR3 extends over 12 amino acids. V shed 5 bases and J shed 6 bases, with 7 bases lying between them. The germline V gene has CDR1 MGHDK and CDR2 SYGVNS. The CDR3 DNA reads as TGTGCCAGCAGTTGGGGACCCGGGGAGCTGTTTTTT. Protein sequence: CASSWGPGELFF.

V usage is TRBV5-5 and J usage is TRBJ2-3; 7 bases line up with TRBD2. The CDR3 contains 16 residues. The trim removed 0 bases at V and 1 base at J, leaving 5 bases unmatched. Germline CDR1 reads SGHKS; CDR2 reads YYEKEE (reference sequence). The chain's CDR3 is CASSLGPAGGTDTQYF. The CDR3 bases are TGTGCCAGCAGCTTGGGCCCCGCGGGGGGCACAGATACGCAGTATTTT.

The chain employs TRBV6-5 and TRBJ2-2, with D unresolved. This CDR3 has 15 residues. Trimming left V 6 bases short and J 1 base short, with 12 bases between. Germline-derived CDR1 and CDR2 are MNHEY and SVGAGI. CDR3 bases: TGTGCCAGCAGCCCATCGGCACGGAACACCGGGGAGCTGTTTTTT. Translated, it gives CASSPSARNTGELFF.

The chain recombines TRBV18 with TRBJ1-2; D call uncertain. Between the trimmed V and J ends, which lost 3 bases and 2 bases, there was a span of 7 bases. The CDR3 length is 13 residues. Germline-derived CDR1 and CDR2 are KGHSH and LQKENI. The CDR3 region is CASSPSENYGYTF. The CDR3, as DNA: TGTGCCAGCTCACCGTCGGAGAACTATGGCTACACCTTC.

The CDR3 loop is CASSYGLVRETQYF. CDR3 in DNA: TGTGCCAGCAGTTACGGTTTAGTGAGGGAGACCCAGTACTTC. This chain joins TRBV6-5 and TRBJ2-5; the D is unclear. Germline-derived CDR1 and CDR2 are MNHEY and SVGAGI. The CDR3 totals 14 residues. V was trimmed by 2 bases and J by 5 bases, leaving 12 bases between them.

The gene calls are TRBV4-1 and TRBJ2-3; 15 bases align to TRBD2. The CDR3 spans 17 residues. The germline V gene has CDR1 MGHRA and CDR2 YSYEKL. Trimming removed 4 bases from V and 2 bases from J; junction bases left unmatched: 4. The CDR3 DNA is TGCGCCAGCAGCCGGACTAGCGGGAGGGGGTACACAGATACGCAGTATTTT. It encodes CASSRTSGRGYTDTQYF.

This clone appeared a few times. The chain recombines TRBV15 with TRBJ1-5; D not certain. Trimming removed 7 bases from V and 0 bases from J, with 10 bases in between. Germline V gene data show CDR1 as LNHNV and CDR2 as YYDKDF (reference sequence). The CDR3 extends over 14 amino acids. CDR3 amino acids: CATTGSYSNQPQHF. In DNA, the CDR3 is TGTGCCACCACAGGATCCTATAGCAATCAGCCCCAGCATTTT.

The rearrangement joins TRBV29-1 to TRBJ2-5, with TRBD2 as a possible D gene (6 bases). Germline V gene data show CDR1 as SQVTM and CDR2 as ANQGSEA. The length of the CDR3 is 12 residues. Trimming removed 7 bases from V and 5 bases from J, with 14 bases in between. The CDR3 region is CSDWGLSETQYF. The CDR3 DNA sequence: TGCAGCGATTGGGGACTTTCTGAGACCCAGTACTTC.

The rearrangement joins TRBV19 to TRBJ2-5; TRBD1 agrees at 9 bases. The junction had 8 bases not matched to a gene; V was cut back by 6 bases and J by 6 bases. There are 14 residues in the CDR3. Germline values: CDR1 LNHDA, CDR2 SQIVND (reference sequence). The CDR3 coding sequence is TGTGCCAGTAGCCATACAGGGGGCCGGCAGACCCAGTACTTC. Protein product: CASSHTGGRQTQYF.

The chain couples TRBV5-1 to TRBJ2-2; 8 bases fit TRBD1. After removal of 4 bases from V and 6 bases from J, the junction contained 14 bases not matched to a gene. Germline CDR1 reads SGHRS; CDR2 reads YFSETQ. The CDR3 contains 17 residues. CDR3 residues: CASSQRERTGKSGELFF. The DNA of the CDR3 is TGCGCCAGCAGCCAAAGAGAACGGACAGGGAAATCCGGGGAGCTGTTTTTT.

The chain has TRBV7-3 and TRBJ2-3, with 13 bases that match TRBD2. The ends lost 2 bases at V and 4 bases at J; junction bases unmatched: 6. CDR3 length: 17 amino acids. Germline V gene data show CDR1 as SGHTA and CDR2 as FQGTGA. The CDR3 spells CASSLVGLAGIADTQYF. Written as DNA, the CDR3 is TGTGCCAGCAGCTTAGTGGGACTAGCGGGAATCGCAGATACGCAGTATTTT.

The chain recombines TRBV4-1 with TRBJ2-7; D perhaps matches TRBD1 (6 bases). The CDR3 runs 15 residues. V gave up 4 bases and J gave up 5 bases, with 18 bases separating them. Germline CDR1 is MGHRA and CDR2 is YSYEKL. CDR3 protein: CASSLLGAIRDEQYF. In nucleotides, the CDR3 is TGCGCCAGCAGCCTACTGGGGGCCATCCGGGACGAGCAGTACTTC.

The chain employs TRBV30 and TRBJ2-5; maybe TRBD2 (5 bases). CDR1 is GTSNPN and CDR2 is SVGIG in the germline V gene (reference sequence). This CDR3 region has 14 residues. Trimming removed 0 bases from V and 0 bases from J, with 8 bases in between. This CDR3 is CAWSVSRDQETQYF. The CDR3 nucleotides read TGTGCCTGGAGTGTATCGAGGGACCAAGAGACCCAGTACTTC.

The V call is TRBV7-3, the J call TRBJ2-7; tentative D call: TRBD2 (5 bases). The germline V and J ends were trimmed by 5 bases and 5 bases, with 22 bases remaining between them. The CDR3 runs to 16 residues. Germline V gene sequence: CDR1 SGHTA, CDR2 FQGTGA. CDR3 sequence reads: CASSASSRSSLNEQYF. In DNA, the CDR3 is TGTGCCAGCAGCGCTAGCTCCCGTTCCTCCCTTAACGAGCAGTACTTC.

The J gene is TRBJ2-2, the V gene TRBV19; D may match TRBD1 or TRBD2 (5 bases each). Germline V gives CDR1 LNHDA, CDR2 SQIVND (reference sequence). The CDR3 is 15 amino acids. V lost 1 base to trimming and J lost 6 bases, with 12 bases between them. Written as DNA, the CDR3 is TGTGCCAGTAGTATAGGGACCCGAGGGGCCGGGGAGCTGTTTTTT. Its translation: CASSIGTRGAGELFF.